A selection of T cell receptor beta chains follows, all from one sample in a study of type 1 regulatory T cells. From the reads, TCRdb called clonotypes with MiXCR, one entry per CDR3 protein. The data show 63,000 or so distinct CDR3 sequences, about 50% seen once. For these TCRs, the target antigens are not known. The source material was cultured non-Tr1 T cells, either the whole culture or a sorted T cell fraction (not recorded which). These receptors came from a human donor in good health. CDR3s include the opening cysteine and the closing phenylalanine or tryptophan. A D gene is named only where the DNA matches it firmly. Clone size appears in some rows only: once, few, many, or a class for an expanded clone.

d_gene,j_gene,abundance,v_gene,CDR3nt,CDR3aa
TRBD2,TRBJ2-1,.,TRBV4-2,TGTGCCAGCAACCAAGTTGGACTAGCGGGGGGGCATGTCAATGAGCAGTTCTTC,CASNQVGLAGGHVNEQFF
TRBD2,TRBJ2-1,.,TRBV27,TGTTCCAGCAGTTTTAGGCGGGGGGGCAATGAGCAGTTCTTC,CSSSFRRGGNEQFF
TRBD1,TRBJ2-1,once,TRBV5-1,TGCGCCAGCAGCTTGGGACAGGGGGTGGTCTACAATGAGCAGTTCTTC,CASSLGQGVVYNEQFF
.,TRBJ1-6,.,TRBV12-3/TRBV12-4,TGTGCCAGCAGTTTAAGCAGGGGCACACCCCTCCACTTT,CASSLSRGTPLHF
.,TRBJ2-7,.,TRBV28,TGTGCCAGCAGTTCACAAATCTACGAGCAGTACTTC,CASSSQIYEQYF
.,TRBJ2-5,.,TRBV6-2/TRBV6-3,TGTGCCAGCAGTTACCCGGACCACACGGAGACCCAGTACTTC,CASSYPDHTETQYF
.,TRBJ2-6,.,TRBV5-6,TGTGCCAGCAGCTTGGAGGCCAACGTCCTGACTTTC,CASSLEANVLTF
TRBD2,TRBJ2-3,.,TRBV20-1,TGCAGTGCTGGGCAGGGTAGCGGGTCAGATACGCAGTATTTT,CSAGQGSGSDTQYF
TRBD2,TRBJ2-3,few,TRBV9,TGTGCCAGCAGCGAAACCACTAGCGGGGTTGGGTATTTT,CASSETTSGVGYF
.,TRBJ1-2,.,TRBV27,TGTGCCAGCAGACGAGGATTCTATGGCTACACCTTC,CASRRGFYGYTF
.,TRBJ2-3,few,TRBV4-3,TGCGCCAGCAGCAATACGGACTCACCGGGCCCCTGGGGTTATTTT,CASSNTDSPGPWGYF
.,TRBJ2-3,.,TRBV7-2,TGTGCCAGCAGCCTAGCGAGGGGCACAGATACGCAGTATTTT,CASSLARGTDTQYF
TRBD1,TRBJ1-5,few,TRBV4-1,TGCGCCAGCAGCCAGGGACAGCAATATAGCAATCAGCCCCAGCATTTT,CASSQGQQYSNQPQHF
.,TRBJ2-3,.,TRBV7-2,TGTGCCAGCAGCTTCGAGCCCACACCAACCCGCACAGATACGCAGTATTTT,CASSFEPTPTRTDTQYF
.,TRBJ2-3,.,TRBV13,TGTGCCAGCAGCTTACTCAGCGCGGGTCGCACAGATACGCAGTATTTT,CASSLLSAGRTDTQYF
.,TRBJ1-1,few,TRBV11-2,TGTGCCAGCTCCAGGGAGAACACTGAAGCTTTCTTT,CASSRENTEAFF
.,TRBJ1-5,.,TRBV20-1,TGCAGTGCTAGAGCCGCCCTCAATCAGCCCCAGCATTTT,CSARAALNQPQHF
.,TRBJ2-2,many,TRBV11-2,TGTGCCAGCAGCTTAGATCCCCCCGCCGGGGAGCTGTTTTTT,CASSLDPPAGELFF
.,TRBJ1-6,.,TRBV5-5,TGTGCCAGCAGCTTTTCTGGCCAGGGGAACAATTCACCCCTCCACTTT,CASSFSGQGNNSPLHF
.,TRBJ2-1,.,TRBV4-1,TGCGCCAGCAGCCAAGTCGGCAGCGGGTCCTCAAGGTATGAGCAGTTCTTC,CASSQVGSGSSRYEQFF
.,TRBJ2-5,few,TRBV6-1,TGTGCCAGCAGTGAAGAGAAGACCCAGTACTTC,CASSEEKTQYF
.,TRBJ1-3,once,TRBV19,TGTGCCAGTAGTGGGAGGGGTCACTCTGGAAACACCATATATTTT,CASSGRGHSGNTIYF
TRBD1,TRBJ2-1,.,TRBV7-9,TGTGCCAGCAGCTCTACGGGCCCCTCCCGGGACAGGGGGCGAAATGAGCAGTTCTTC,CASSSTGPSRDRGRNEQFF
.,TRBJ2-3,.,TRBV5-1,TGCGCCAGCAGGGCGCGAAGCACAGATACGCAGTATTTT,CASRARSTDTQYF
.,TRBJ2-3,.,TRBV5-1,TGCGCCAGCAGCTTGGTGGTGTTTAGTGAGGGCCGAAGGACGGATACGCAGTATTTT,CASSLVVFSEGRRTDTQYF
TRBD1,TRBJ2-7,few,TRBV10-3,TGTGCCGCATCAATAGACAGGGGGTCCCCCTACGAGCAGTACTTC,CAASIDRGSPYEQYF
.,TRBJ2-1,.,TRBV20-1,TGCAGTGCTAGAGCTGGGGTGGATGAGCAGTTCTTC,CSARAGVDEQFF
.,TRBJ2-4,.,TRBV20-1,TGCAGTGCTCCCCCGGGGGGGCAGGGGGGAACCAAAAACATTCAGTACTTC,CSAPPGGQGGTKNIQYF
.,TRBJ1-2,.,TRBV12-3/TRBV12-4,TGTGCCAGCAGTTTAGACAGACTCCTAAACTATGGCTACACCTTC,CASSLDRLLNYGYTF
TRBD2,TRBJ2-7,.,TRBV6-5,TGTGCCAGCAGTCCGCTAGCGGGGGCCACCTACGAGCAGTACTTC,CASSPLAGATYEQYF
.,TRBJ2-7,.,TRBV5-5,TGTGCCAGCAGAAAACCTAGAAACGAGCAGTACTTC,CASRKPRNEQYF
TRBD2,TRBJ2-1,.,TRBV9,TGTGCCAGCAGCGCGACTAGCGGGGGGCGGAATGAGCAGTTCTTC,CASSATSGGRNEQFF
TRBD1,TRBJ1-1,.,TRBV6-1,TGTGCCACCCTACTGACAGGGGGGAACACTGAAGCTTTCTTT,CATLLTGGNTEAFF
.,TRBJ2-7,.,TRBV29-1,TGCAGCGTTGGACAGGATAGACGCGAGCAGTACTTC,CSVGQDRREQYF
.,TRBJ1-1,.,TRBV20-1,TGCAGTGCTAGAGGGTATGGTCAGAAATGGAACACTGAAGCTTTCTTT,CSARGYGQKWNTEAFF
TRBD1,TRBJ1-2,few,TRBV20-1,TGCAGTGCCAAAGACAGGGCTGGCTACACCTTC,CSAKDRAGYTF
TRBD2,TRBJ2-1,.,TRBV30,TGTGCCTGGTCCGGGACTAGCGGGAGCAACAATGAGCAGTTCTTC,CAWSGTSGSNNEQFF
TRBD2,TRBJ2-3,few,TRBV5-1,TGCGCCAGCAGCTTGCTAGCGGGGGCTCGCGGAGATACGCAGTATTTT,CASSLLAGARGDTQYF
TRBD2,TRBJ2-1,.,TRBV27,TGTGCCAGCAGGTTGGGGACTAACTCCTACAATGAGCAGTTCTTC,CASRLGTNSYNEQFF
.,TRBJ1-2,.,TRBV3-1,TGTGCCAGCAGTCAAACACAGCAATTGGGCTACACCTTC,CASSQTQQLGYTF
TRBD2,TRBJ2-3,once,TRBV20-1,TGCAGTGCTAGGGACCCCATGGGGCGGGGGGCCGGAGATACGCAGTATTTT,CSARDPMGRGAGDTQYF
TRBD1,TRBJ1-1,.,TRBV10-3,TGTGCCATCAGATCCACCGACAGGGGGAGCGGTGAAGCTTTCTTT,CAIRSTDRGSGEAFF
.,TRBJ1-1,.,TRBV12-3/TRBV12-4,TGTGCCAGCAGTGTTCGTATGAACACTGAAGCTTTCTTT,CASSVRMNTEAFF
.,TRBJ2-1,.,TRBV6-1,TGTGCCAGCAGTTATGTAGGGGTCGATGAGCAGTTCTTC,CASSYVGVDEQFF
TRBD1,TRBJ2-1,.,TRBV5-1,TGCGCCAGCAGCTTGGTTTGGACAGGCGGGTACAATGAGCAGTTCTTC,CASSLVWTGGYNEQFF
.,TRBJ1-2,.,TRBV7-2,TGTGCCAGCAGCTTATATCGTTTGACGGCAGGAGGAGGCTACACCTTC,CASSLYRLTAGGGYTF